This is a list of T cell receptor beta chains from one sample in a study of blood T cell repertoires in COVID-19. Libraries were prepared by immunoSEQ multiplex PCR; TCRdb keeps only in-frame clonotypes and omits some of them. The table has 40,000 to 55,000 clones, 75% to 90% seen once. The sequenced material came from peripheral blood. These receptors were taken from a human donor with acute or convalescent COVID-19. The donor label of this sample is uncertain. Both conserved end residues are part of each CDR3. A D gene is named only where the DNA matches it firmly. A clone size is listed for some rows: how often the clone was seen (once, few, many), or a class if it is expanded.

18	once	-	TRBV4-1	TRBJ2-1	CASSQGPGTQGNGNEQFF	TGCGCCAGCAGCCAAGGCCCCGGAACACAGGGTAACGGCAATGAGCAGTTCTTC
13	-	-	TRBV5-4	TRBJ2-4	CASSFRGSDIQYF	TGTGCCAGCAGCTTTCGGGGGAGCGACATTCAGTACTTC
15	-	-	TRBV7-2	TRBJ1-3	CASSLGPGRGNTIYF	TGTGCCAGCAGCCTAGGACCCGGGAGAGGAAACACCATATATTTT
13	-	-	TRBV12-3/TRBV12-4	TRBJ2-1	CASTLTSLGEQFF	TGTGCCAGCACCTTGACTAGTTTAGGTGAGCAGTTCTTC
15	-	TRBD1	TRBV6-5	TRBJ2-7	CASSRSPDRGYEQYF	TGTGCCAGCAGCCGCAGTCCGGACAGGGGCTACGAGCAGTACTTC
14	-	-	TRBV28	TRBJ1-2	CASGAALYIYGYTF	TGTGCCAGCGGGGCCGCCCTATACATCTATGGCTACACCTTC
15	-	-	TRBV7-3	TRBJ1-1	CASSLGPVMNTEAFF	TGTGCCAGCAGCTTAGGCCCAGTAATGAACACTGAAGCTTTCTTT
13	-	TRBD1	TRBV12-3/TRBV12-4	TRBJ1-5	CASSKGQPQPQHF	TGTGCCAGCAGTAAGGGACAGCCCCAGCCCCAGCATTTT
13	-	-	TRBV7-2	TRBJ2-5	CASSTSWREAQYF	TGTGCCAGCAGCACCAGCTGGAGGGAGGCCCAGTACTTC
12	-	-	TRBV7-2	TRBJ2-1	CASSLALREQFF	TGTGCCAGCAGCTTAGCGCTGAGGGAGCAGTTCTTC
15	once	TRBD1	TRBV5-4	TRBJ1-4	CASSLGQGHNEKLFF	TGTGCCAGCAGCTTGGGACAGGGCCATAATGAAAAACTGTTTTTT
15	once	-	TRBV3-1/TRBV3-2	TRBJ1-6	CASSPTNRVESPLHF	TGTGCCAGCAGCCCCACCAACAGGGTGGAATCACCCCTCCACTTT
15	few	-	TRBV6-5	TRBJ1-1	CASSYSVNMNTEAFF	TGTGCCAGCAGTTACAGCGTTAACATGAACACTGAAGCTTTCTTT
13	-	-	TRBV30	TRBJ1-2	CAWAEGRNYGYTF	TGTGCCTGGGCCGAGGGAAGGAACTATGGCTACACCTTC
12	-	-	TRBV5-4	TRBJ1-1	CASSLDRTEAFF	TGTGCCAGCAGCCTTGACAGGACTGAAGCTTTCTTT
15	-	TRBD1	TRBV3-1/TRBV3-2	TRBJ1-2	CASSGQAASNYGYTF	TGTGCCAGTAGCGGACAGGCCGCCTCTAACTATGGCTACACCTTC
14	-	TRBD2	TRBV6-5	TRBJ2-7	CASSYEREGYEQYF	TGTGCCAGCAGTTACGAGCGGGAGGGCTACGAGCAGTACTTC
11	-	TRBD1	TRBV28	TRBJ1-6	CASKDGQALHF	TGTGCCAGCAAGGATGGACAGGCCCTCCACTTT
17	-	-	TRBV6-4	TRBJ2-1	CASSDSPKAGTPQEQFF	TGTGCCAGCAGTGACTCGCCTAAGGCGGGGACTCCACAGGAGCAGTTCTTC
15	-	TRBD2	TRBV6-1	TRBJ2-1	CASSEGGAGYNEQFF	TGTGCCAGCAGTGAGGGAGGGGCGGGGTACAATGAGCAGTTCTTC
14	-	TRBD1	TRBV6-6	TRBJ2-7	CASSSRDRVHEQYF	TGTGCCAGCAGCTCCCGGGACAGGGTTCACGAGCAGTACTTC
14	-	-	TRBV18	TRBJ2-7	CASSPLGTTYEQYF	TGTGCCAGCTCACCGCTAGGCACAACCTACGAGCAGTACTTC
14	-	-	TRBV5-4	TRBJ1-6	CASSSRQSYSPLHF	TGTGCCAGCAGCTCGAGACAGAGTTATTCACCCCTCCACTTT
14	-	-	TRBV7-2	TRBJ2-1	CASSDPGAYNEQFF	TGTGCCAGCAGTGACCCCGGGGCCTACAATGAGCAGTTCTTC
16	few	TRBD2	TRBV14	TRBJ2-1	CASSPLAGSSYNEQFF	TGTGCCAGCAGCCCCCTAGCGGGGAGCTCCTACAATGAGCAGTTCTTC
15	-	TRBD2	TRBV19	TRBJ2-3	CASTASGPRTDTQYF	TGTGCCAGTACCGCTAGCGGCCCCCGCACAGATACGCAGTATTTT
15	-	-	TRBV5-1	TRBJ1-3	CASSLTGISGNTIYF	TGCGCCAGCAGCTTAACAGGGATTTCAGGAAACACCATATATTTT
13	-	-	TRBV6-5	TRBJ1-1	CASSYMQATEAFF	TGTGCCAGCAGTTATATGCAGGCCACTGAAGCTTTCTTT
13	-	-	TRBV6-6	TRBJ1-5	CASSVYSNQPQHF	TGTGCCAGCAGTGTGTATAGCAATCAGCCCCAGCATTTT
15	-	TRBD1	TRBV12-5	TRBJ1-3	CAGRPDRDSGNTIYF	TGTGCTGGCCGACCGGACAGGGACTCTGGAAACACCATATATTTT